The next 13 T cell receptor beta chains were all read from a single sample in a study of cytomegalovirus exposure and HLA in healthy donors. Amplification used 60 Vbeta primers and 13 Jbeta primers. Repertoires were generated with immunoSEQ multiplex PCR, while TCRdb's copy carries only in-frame clones and drops some. The sample holds about 140,000 clones, approximately 80% seen once. Sequencing was carried out using PBMCs. These TCRs come from a man between 35 and 55 years old in good health and CMV-seronegative.

This clone came up a few times. The V gene is TRBV18, the J gene TRBJ1-4; possible D gene TRBD1, 6 bases. This CDR3 has 12 residues. CDR1 KGHSH and CDR2 LQKENI come from the germline V gene. The V end lost 6 bases, the J end lost 8 bases, and 10 bases lay between the germline ends. CDR3 protein: CASSQGQEKLFF. CDR3 in DNA: TGTGCCAGCTCCCAGGGACAAGAAAAACTGTTTTTT.

This clone was seen once. V usage is TRBV29-1 and J usage is TRBJ1-4; 10 bases are a match to TRBD1. CDR3 length equals 16 residues. Germline-derived CDR1 and CDR2 are SQVTM and ANQGSEA. The V segment lost 5 bases and the J segment 4 bases; nucleotides outside the gene matches: 10. The CDR3 bases are TGCAGCGTTACTACCCGACAGGGGGCATATAATGAAAAACTGTTTTTT. This encodes CSVTTRQGAYNEKLFF.

The gene calls are TRBV7-9 and TRBJ2-7; 7 bases line up with TRBD1. The CDR3 totals 15 residues. The germline V gene has CDR1 SEHNR and CDR2 FQNEAQ (reference sequence). V dropped 2 bases and J dropped 3; count of bases not matched to a gene: 7. The chain's CDR3 is CASSLTGTESYEQYF. DNA for the CDR3: TGTGCCAGCAGCTTAACCGGGACAGAAAGCTACGAGCAGTACTTC. The whole variable domain, remainder taken from reference TRBV7-9 and TRBJ2-7, is DTGVSQNPRHKITKRGQNVTFRCDPISEHNRLYWYRQTLGQGPEFLTYFQNEAQLEKSRLLSDRFSAERPKGSFSTLEIQRTEQGDSAMYLCASSLTGTESYEQYFGPGTRLTVT.

This chain uses TRBV2 with TRBJ2-7; 9 bases map to TRBD1. Germline CDR1 is SNHLY and CDR2 is FYNNEI. V shed 6 bases, J shed 2 bases, and the junction held 11 bases outside the gene matches. The CDR3 is 16 residues long. The CDR3: CASRFGEGQGTYEQYF. The CDR3 bases are TGTGCCAGCAGATTCGGGGAGGGACAGGGCACCTACGAGCAGTACTTC.

The chain uses TRBV2 and TRBJ2-7, with 16 bases that match TRBD2. CDR1 is SNHLY, CDR2 FYNNEI, per germline. The J segment lost 4 bases and the V segment lost 10 bases, leaving 22 bases of the junction unmatched. CDR3 length: 20 amino acids. CDR3 nucleotides: TGTGCCACCAACCCCTTGACAGGGGGACTAGCGGGAGGGTCTGGATACGAGCAGTACTTC. Encoded protein: CATNPLTGGLAGGSGYEQYF.

The chain joins TRBV11-3 to TRBJ2-5, with D possibly TRBD1 on 6 matching bases. Trimming left V 0 bases short and J 1 base short, with 15 bases between. The CDR3 is made up of 17 amino acids. Germline CDR1 and CDR2: SGHNT and YENEEA. The CDR3 is CASSLDGVGRGQETQYF. In DNA, the CDR3 is TGTGCCAGCAGCTTAGATGGGGTAGGCAGGGGCCAAGAGACCCAGTACTTC.

J is TRBJ2-3 and V is TRBV30; TRBD2 aligns across 7 bases. CDR3 length: 15 residues. Unmatched junction bases numbered 4, after V lost 1 base and J lost 0 bases. The germline gives CDR1 GTSNPN, CDR2 SVGIG (reference sequence). CDR3 region: CAWSGAGFSTDTQYF. The DNA for the CDR3 is TGTGCCTGGAGTGGAGCGGGGTTTAGCACAGATACGCAGTATTTT.

The chain combines TRBV5-1 with TRBJ2-1; 11 nucleotides match TRBD2. Germline lookup yields CDR1 SGHRS and CDR2 YFSETQ. This CDR3 region has 15 residues. The V segment lost 5 bases and the J segment 2 bases; nucleotides outside the gene matches: 3. The CDR3 region has the DNA TGCGCCAGCAGGTCGGGACTAGCGGCCTACAATGAGCAGTTCTTC. Its translation is CASRSGLAAYNEQFF. Based on the CDR3 plus reference TRBV5-1 and TRBJ2-1, the full variable domain is KAGVTQTPRYLIKTRGQQVTLSCSPISGHRSVSWYQQTPGQGLQFLFEYFSETQRNKGNFPGRFSGRQFSNSRSEMNVSTLELGDSALYLCASRSGLAAYNEQFFGPGTRLTVL.

The chain joins TRBV4-3 to TRBJ1-5; no clear D. The length of the CDR3 is 15 residues. The V and J ends lost 0 bases and 6 bases respectively, with 12 bases between them. The V gene's germline CDR1 is LGHNA and CDR2 YSLEER. CDR3 sequence (DNA): TGCGCCAGCAGCCAAGATTGGATGGGGAGTCAGCCCCAGCATTTT. Encoded protein: CASSQDWMGSQPQHF.

The rearrangement joins TRBV15 to TRBJ2-2; D might be TRBD2 (7 bases). This CDR3 contains 17 residues. V lost 0 bases to trimming and J lost 4 bases, with 15 bases between them. Germline V gene data show CDR1 as LNHNV and CDR2 as YYDKDF (reference sequence). The CDR3 region is CATSRDRGAGGTGELFF. CDR3 bases: TGTGCCACCAGCAGAGATCGGGGGGCTGGGGGCACCGGGGAGCTGTTTTTT.

Concerning this clone: This sequence is one base from a far larger clone and is likely a read error. The chain employs TRBV27 and TRBJ2-7, with a possible D match to TRBD1 (6 bases). Germline lookup yields CDR1 MNHEY and CDR2 SMNVEV (reference sequence). Trimming shortened V by 5 bases and J by 1 base, and 9 bases separated the two germline ends. The CDR3 has 13 amino acids. The CDR3 DNA follows: TGTGCCAGCAGTACAGGGTATTCCTACGAGCAGTACTTC. This gives the protein CASSTGYSYEQYF.

The CDR3 loop is CASSFWQGNTDTQYF. The CDR3 coding sequence is TGTGCCAGCAGCTTCTGGCAGGGAAACACAGATACGCAGTATTTT. The V gene is TRBV7-2, the J gene TRBJ2-3; a possible D gene is TRBD1 (5 bases). Trimming stripped 3 bases from V and 2 bases from J, with 12 bases between. Looked up from germline, CDR1 is SGHTA and CDR2 is FQGNSA. The CDR3 covers 15 residues.

This clone was seen more than once but under ten times. V usage is TRBV19 and J usage is TRBJ1-1; 7 nucleotides align to TRBD1. Losses at the gene ends were 3 bases for V and 4 bases for J; bases not matched to a gene: 5. The CDR3 is 14 amino acids. Per the germline V gene, CDR1 is LNHDA and CDR2 is SQIVND (reference sequence). CDR3 region: CASSMTGTGTEAFF. The CDR3 DNA reads TGTGCCAGTAGTATGACAGGGACGGGCACTGAAGCTTTCTTT. Complete variable domain (other parts from reference TRBV19 and TRBJ1-1): DGGITQSPKYLFRKEGQNVTLSCEQNLNHDAMYWYRQDPGQGLRLIYYSQIVNDFQKGDIAEGYSVSREKKESFPLTVTSAQKNPTAFYLCASSMTGTGTEAFFGQGTRLTVV.